The 7 T cell receptor beta chains below come from one sample, sequenced in a study of blood T cell repertoires in COVID-19. Some clones are missing from TCRdb's copy, which holds only in-frame ones; the method was immunoSEQ multiplex PCR. The profile shows roughly 100,000 clones, approximately 80% of them singletons. Sample: peripheral blood. The receptor set was obtained from a woman older than 75 with acute or convalescent COVID-19.

The gene calls are TRBV6-4 and TRBJ1-4; the D is unclear. The CDR3 is made up of 14 amino acids. Trimming shortened V by 4 bases and J by 6 bases, and 12 bases separated the two germline ends. In germline, CDR1 is MRHNA, CDR2 SNTAGT. The CDR3 DNA is TGTGCCAGCAGTGCCAACACGGCGGATGAAAAACTGTTTTTT. Protein: CASSANTADEKLFF.

This chain links TRBV14 with TRBJ2-5, with 11 bases identical to TRBD2. The germline gives CDR1 SGHDN, CDR2 FVKESK. This CDR3 is 15 amino acids long. V was clipped by 1 base and J by 5 bases; unmatched bases: 3. The CDR3 is CASSQVAGGRETQYF. Written as DNA, the CDR3 is TGTGCCAGCAGCCAAGTAGCGGGAGGGCGGGAGACCCAGTACTTC. The full variable domain, completed using reference TRBV14 and TRBJ2-5, is EAGVTQFPSHSVIEKGQTVTLRCDPISGHDNLYWYRRVMGKEIKFLLHFVKESKQDESGMPNNRFLAERTGGTYSTLKVQPAELEDSGVYFCASSQVAGGRETQYFGPGTRLLVL.

This chain joins TRBV19 and TRBJ1-1, with D possibly being TRBD1 (5 bases). V was pared by 8 bases and J by 3 bases, with 13 bases between. This CDR3 comprises 13 residues. CDR1 is LNHDA and CDR2 is SQIVND in the germline V gene (reference sequence). Here the CDR3 reads CASHRLQDTEAFF. CDR3 sequence (DNA): TGTGCCAGTCACAGGTTACAGGACACTGAAGCTTTCTTT.

This chain links TRBV13 with TRBJ1-1; 9 nucleotides line up with TRBD1. V trimming: 6 bases; J trimming: 5 bases; junction bases outside the gene matches: 7. In germline, CDR1 is PRHDT, CDR2 FYEKMQ (reference sequence). CDR3 length equals 14 residues. The CDR3, as DNA: TGTGCCAGCAGTTTTTACAGGGGGCTGACTGAAGCTTTCTTT. This codes for CASSFYRGLTEAFF.

The chain recombines TRBV29-1 with TRBJ2-3; perhaps TRBD1 as D (6 bases). The germline V gene has CDR1 SQVTM and CDR2 ANQGSEA. The CDR3 has 14 residues. Trimming took off 6 bases at V and 1 base at J, with 14 bases between the two ends. The CDR3 loop reads CSVSQGKGTDTQYF. As DNA, the CDR3 is TGCAGCGTCTCACAGGGAAAGGGCACAGATACGCAGTATTTT.

Note on this clone: Additional DNA sequences in this sample encode the identical CDR3. The chain links TRBV7-9 to TRBJ2-6, with D unclear. Between the trimmed V and J ends, which lost 4 bases and 0 bases, there was a span of 7 bases. This CDR3 is 15 amino acids long. CDR1 SEHNR and CDR2 FQNEAQ come from the germline V gene (reference sequence). This chain's CDR3 is CASSSGGSGANVLTF. The CDR3 DNA is TGTGCCAGCAGCTCTGGCGGCTCTGGGGCCAACGTCCTGACTTTC.

The V gene is TRBV5-4, the J gene TRBJ2-1, with D possibly being TRBD1 (6 bases). The CDR3 length is 14 residues. The V and J ends lost 6 bases and 3 bases respectively, with 13 bases between them. The germline V gene has CDR1 SGHNT and CDR2 YYREEE (reference sequence). The chain's CDR3 is CASTVGANYNEQFF. The CDR3 DNA sequence: TGTGCCAGCACGGTGGGGGCCAACTACAATGAGCAGTTCTTC.